This T cell receptor (beta chain) was recorded in a study of neurological immune-mediated disorders (dated by TCRdb to between 2019 and 2020). Some background on the complete study: Peripheral blood TCR-beta repertoires from patients with HTLV-I-associated myelopathy (HAM/TSP), patients with multiple sclerosis, and healthy controls were compared in the study using UMI-based sequencing. Longitudinal samples, technical triplicates and paired sorted CD4+ and CD8+ T-cell subsets, alongside PBMC samples, were included among the 90 to 130 TCR-beta libraries. The cohort comprised 68 subjects: 14 HAM/TSP patients, approximately 34 multiple sclerosis patients and 20 or so healthy controls. Overall results and qualifications from the work: The highest TCR clonal expansion was observed in HAM/TSP patients, whereas the lowest was observed in MS patients, even when compared with healthy controls. No identical CDR3 amino acid sequences were found to be shared among expanded clones across subjects, suggesting that TCR-beta repertoires were private in all groups.

The germline V gene (reference sequence) specifies LGHDT as CDR1 and YNNKEL as CDR2. The germline V and J ends show losses of 4 bases and 8 bases respectively, and no gene match explains 3 bases of the junction. Including cysteine and phenylalanine, the CDR3 has 12 amino acids. Of all the DNA, just the CDR3 is kept, 36 bases in frame from base 1. cDNA synthesis used template-switch 5'RACE with a primer carrying a 10-nucleotide random unique molecular identifier tagging each TCR transcript. Over 160 million TCR-beta sequences, covering 15-18 subjects, were produced in each sequencing run. Total RNA was extracted with the RNeasy kit. The KAPA Real-time Library Amplification kit was used to amplify TCR-beta VDJ regions with primers for the TCR constant region and the 5'RACE anchor. Sample indexes and Illumina adaptors were added in a first PCR, and a second PCR then increased library yield. After Ampure bead purification, the roughly 650 bp TCR product was size-selected on a 2% E-gel SizeSelection system. Library quality was checked on a Bioanalyzer, concentration was measured with Qubit, and libraries were quantified with the Kapa Library Quantification kit before pooling. Paired-end 2 x 150 bp sequencing of the libraries was performed on an Illumina HiSeq 2500. To increase sequence diversity, about 25-31% phiX was spiked into each library pool. Per the source publication's procedure: The UMI-based MiGEC pipeline processed quality-filtered reads and removed over 90% of raw TCR sequences during error correction. IMGT germline references were used for aligning VDJ genes, and each clonotype was defined as a unique CDR3 amino acid sequence together with its V-J genes. Clonal expansion, Shannon diversity, and CDR3 relatedness (CalcPairwiseDistances, ClusterSamples) were evaluated with VDJtools, and phylogenetic trees were built with CLCbio workbench. Clones with at least 8 unique UMIs were defined as expanded, with this threshold being based on coefficient-of-variation modelling across technical triplicates. TCRdb reanalyzed the raw reads on its own, using fastp at Q25 for trimming and MiXCR for clone calling, and kept in-frame beta chains. Every entry covers one CDR3 protein and lists the most common genes and DNA from its rows. In this record, the V and J calls reflect TCRdb's handling and not the investigators' own analysis. For this sample there are 80,000 or so distinct CDR3 sequences; approximately 10% appear just once. Clones ranked in the top ten supply 1.5% to 2% of the sample.

The healthy controls were volunteers from a blood bank in Maryland, USA. Unsorted PBMC libraries were generated from 2 million PBMCs stored in RNAlater at -80 °C until RNA extraction. PBMCs were separated from peripheral blood using Ficoll-Hypaque density gradient centrifugation and then cryopreserved in liquid nitrogen. This clonotype has at least ten counts. Its antigen is unknown. Base qualities are not provided; no much larger clone lies one nucleotide away. The rearranged chain carries TRBV3-1 and TRBJ2-7, and 9 junction bases match TRBD2. Sequenced input: PBMCs. The sequence was collected from a man aged 50-59 years in good health. The CDR3 loop reads CASSPLAGKQYF. The sequence in DNA is TGTGCCAGCAGCCCACTAGCGGGCAAGCAGTACTTC.